The clone carrying this T cell receptor beta chain was picked up one time. This specimen comes from a study of blood T cell repertoires in COVID-19. Generated by immunoSEQ multiplex PCR, the TCRdb table keeps only in-frame clones and is missing some. There are about 410,000 clones in the sample; about 88% occur only once, and approximately 1.5% lies in the top ten. Sequenced: peripheral blood. The sequence was collected from a woman aged 35 to 49 with COVID-19, enrolled during active disease.

The CDR3 sequence is CASSIRRGTDTQYF. The CDR3 DNA reads as TGTGCCAGTAGTATCCGTCGGGGCACAGATACGCAGTATTTT. The chain carries TRBV19 and TRBJ2-3; D call uncertain. Germline CDR1 is LNHDA and CDR2 is SQIVND (reference sequence). V was pared by 3 bases and J by 1 base, with 8 bases between. There are 14 residues in the CDR3.